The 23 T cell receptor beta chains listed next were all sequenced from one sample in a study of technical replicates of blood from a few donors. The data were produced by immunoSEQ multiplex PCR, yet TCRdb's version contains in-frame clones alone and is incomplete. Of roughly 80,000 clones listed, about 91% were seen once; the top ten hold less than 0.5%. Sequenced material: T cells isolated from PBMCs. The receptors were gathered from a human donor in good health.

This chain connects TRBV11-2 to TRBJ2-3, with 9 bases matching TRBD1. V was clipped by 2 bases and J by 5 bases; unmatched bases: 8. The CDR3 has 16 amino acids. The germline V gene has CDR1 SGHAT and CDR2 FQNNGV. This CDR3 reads CASSLTAGTGLDTQYF. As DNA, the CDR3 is TGTGCCAGCAGCTTAACGGCAGGGACAGGGTTAGATACGCAGTATTTT.

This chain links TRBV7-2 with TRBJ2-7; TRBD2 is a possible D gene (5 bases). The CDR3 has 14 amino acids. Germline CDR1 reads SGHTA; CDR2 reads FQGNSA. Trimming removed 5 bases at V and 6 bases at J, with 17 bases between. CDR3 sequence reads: CASSPRPGEVEQYF. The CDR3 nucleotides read TGTGCCAGCAGCCCACGCCCCGGGGAAGTCGAGCAGTACTTC.

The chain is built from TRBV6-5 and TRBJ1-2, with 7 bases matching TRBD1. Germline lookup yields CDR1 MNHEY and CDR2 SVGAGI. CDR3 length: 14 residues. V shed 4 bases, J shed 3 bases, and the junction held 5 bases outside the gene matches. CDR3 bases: TGTGCCAGCAGTTCACAAGGGGGCTACTATGGCTACACCTTC. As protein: CASSSQGGYYGYTF.

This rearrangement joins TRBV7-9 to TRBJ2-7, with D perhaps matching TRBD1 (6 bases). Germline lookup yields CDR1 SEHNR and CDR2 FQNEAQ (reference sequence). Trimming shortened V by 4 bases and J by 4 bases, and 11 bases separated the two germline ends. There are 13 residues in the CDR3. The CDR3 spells CASSSKTGYEQYF. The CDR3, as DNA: TGTGCCAGCAGCTCTAAGACAGGTTACGAGCAGTACTTC.

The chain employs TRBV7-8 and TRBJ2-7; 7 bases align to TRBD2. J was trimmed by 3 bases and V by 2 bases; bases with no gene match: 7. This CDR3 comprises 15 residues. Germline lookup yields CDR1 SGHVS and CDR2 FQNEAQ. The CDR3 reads CASSLSTSAYYEQYF. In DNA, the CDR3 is TGTGCCAGCAGCTTAAGTACTAGCGCGTACTACGAGCAGTACTTC.

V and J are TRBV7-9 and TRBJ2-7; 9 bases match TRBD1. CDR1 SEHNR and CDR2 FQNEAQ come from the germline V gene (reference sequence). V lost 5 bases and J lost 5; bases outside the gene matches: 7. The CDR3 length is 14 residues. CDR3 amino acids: CASSETGGGHEQYF. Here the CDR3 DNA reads TGTGCCAGCAGCGAGACAGGGGGAGGGCACGAGCAGTACTTC.

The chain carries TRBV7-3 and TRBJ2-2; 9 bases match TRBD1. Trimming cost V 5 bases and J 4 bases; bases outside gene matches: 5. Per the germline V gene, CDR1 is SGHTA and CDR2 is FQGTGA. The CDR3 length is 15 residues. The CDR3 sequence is CASSAGQGRTGELFF. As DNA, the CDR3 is TGTGCCAGCAGCGCGGGACAGGGTCGCACCGGGGAGCTGTTTTTT.

This CDR3 is CASSSQGAMSRRGYTF. The CDR3 DNA reads as TGTGCCAGTAGCTCACAGGGGGCGATGTCTCGACGCGGCTACACCTTC. The chain carries TRBV19 and TRBJ1-2, with 9 bases matching TRBD1. The CDR3 is 16 amino acids. Germline CDR1 LNHDA, CDR2 SQIVND (reference sequence). V was clipped by 6 bases and J by 8 bases; unmatched bases: 16.

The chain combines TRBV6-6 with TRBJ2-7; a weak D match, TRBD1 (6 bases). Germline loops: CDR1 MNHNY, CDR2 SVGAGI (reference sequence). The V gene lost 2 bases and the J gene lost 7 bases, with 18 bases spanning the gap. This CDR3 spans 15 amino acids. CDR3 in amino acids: CASSYKLQGSGEQYF. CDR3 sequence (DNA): TGTGCCAGCAGTTACAAACTACAGGGTTCGGGGGAGCAGTACTTC.

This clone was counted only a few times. This CDR3 is CASSPDIQRTEAFF. The CDR3 DNA is TGTGCCAGCTCACCGGATATTCAGCGGACTGAAGCTTTCTTT. The chain combines TRBV18 with TRBJ1-1; D is uncertain. Germline lookup yields CDR1 KGHSH and CDR2 LQKENI. V lost 3 bases, J lost 5 bases, and 13 bases lay in between. This CDR3 is built from 14 residues.

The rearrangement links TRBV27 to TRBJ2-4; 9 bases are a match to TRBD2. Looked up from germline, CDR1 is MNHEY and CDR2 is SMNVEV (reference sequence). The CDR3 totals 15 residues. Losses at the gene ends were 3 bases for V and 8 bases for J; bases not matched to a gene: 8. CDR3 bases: TGTGCCAGCAGTTTGGTCGGGACTAGCCGAGACATTCAGTACTTC. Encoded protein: CASSLVGTSRDIQYF.

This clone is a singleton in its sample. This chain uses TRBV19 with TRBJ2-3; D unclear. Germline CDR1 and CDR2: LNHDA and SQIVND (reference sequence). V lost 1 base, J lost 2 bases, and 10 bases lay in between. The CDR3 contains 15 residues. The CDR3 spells CASSIGPLFTDTQYF. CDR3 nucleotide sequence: TGTGCCAGTAGTATAGGTCCTCTATTCACAGATACGCAGTATTTT.

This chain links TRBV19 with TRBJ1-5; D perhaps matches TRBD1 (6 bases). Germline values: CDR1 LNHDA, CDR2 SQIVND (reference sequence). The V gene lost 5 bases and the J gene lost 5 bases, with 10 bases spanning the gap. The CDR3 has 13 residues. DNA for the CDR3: TGTGCCAGTAGTCGAGGGGGGGATCAGCCCCAGCATTTT. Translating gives CASSRGGDQPQHF. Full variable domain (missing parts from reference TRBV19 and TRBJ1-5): DGGITQSPKYLFRKEGQNVTLSCEQNLNHDAMYWYRQDPGQGLRLIYYSQIVNDFQKGDIAEGYSVSREKKESFPLTVTSAQKNPTAFYLCASSRGGDQPQHFGDGTRLSIL.

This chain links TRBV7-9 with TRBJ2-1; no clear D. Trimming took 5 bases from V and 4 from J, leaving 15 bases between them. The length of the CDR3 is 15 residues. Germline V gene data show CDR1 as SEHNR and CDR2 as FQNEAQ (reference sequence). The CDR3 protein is CASSHQKTFYNEQFF. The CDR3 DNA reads TGTGCCAGCAGCCATCAAAAGACTTTTTACAATGAGCAGTTCTTC. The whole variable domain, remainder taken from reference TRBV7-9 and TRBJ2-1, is DTGVSQNPRHKITKRGQNVTFRCDPISEHNRLYWYRQTLGQGPEFLTYFQNEAQLEKSRLLSDRFSAERPKGSFSTLEIQRTEQGDSAMYLCASSHQKTFYNEQFFGPGTRLTVL.

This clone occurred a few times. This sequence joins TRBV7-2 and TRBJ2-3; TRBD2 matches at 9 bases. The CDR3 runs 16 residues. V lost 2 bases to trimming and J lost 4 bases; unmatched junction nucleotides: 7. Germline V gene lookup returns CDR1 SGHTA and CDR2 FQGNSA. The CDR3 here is CASSLLAGGLADTQYF. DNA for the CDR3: TGTGCCAGCAGCTTACTGGCGGGAGGGCTGGCAGATACGCAGTATTTT.

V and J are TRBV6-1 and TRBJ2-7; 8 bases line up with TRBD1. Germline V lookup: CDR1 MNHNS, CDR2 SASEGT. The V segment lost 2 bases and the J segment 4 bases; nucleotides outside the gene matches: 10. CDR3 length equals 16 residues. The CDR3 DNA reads TGTGCCAGCAGTGAATATGGGTCAGGGGGCGGTTACGAGCAGTACTTC. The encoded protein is CASSEYGSGGGYEQYF.

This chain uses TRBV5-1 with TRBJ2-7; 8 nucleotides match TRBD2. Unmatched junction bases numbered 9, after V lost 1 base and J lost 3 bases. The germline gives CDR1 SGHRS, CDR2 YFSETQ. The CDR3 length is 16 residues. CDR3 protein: CASSLTSGMKNYEQYF. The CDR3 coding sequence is TGCGCCAGCAGCTTGACTAGCGGAATGAAAAACTACGAGCAGTACTTC.

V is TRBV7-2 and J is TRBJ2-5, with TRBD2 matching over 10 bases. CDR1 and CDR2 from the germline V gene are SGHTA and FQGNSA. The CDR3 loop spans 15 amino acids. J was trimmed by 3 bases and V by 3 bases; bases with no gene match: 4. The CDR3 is CASSFTGLAEETQYF. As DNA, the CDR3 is TGTGCCAGCAGCTTTACCGGACTAGCGGAAGAGACCCAGTACTTC.

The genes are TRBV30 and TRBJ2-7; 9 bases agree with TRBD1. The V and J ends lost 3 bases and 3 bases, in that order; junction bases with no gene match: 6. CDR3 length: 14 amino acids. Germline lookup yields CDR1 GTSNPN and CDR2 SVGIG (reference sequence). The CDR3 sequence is CAWRAGQGFYEQYF. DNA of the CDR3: TGTGCCTGGAGAGCGGGACAGGGATTCTACGAGCAGTACTTC.

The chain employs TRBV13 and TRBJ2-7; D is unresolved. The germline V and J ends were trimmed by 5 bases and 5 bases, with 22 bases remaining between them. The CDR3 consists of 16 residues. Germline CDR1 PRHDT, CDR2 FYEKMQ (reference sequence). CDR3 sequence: CASSPRWLTPLDEQYF. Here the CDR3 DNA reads TGTGCCAGCAGCCCCCGTTGGCTCACGCCTCTGGACGAGCAGTACTTC.

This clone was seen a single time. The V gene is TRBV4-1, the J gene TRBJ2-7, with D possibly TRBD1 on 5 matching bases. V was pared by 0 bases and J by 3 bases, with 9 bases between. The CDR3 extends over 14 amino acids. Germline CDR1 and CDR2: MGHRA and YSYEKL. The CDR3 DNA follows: TGCGCCAGCAGCCAAGACAGGGAACGCTACGAGCAGTACTTC. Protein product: CASSQDRERYEQYF.

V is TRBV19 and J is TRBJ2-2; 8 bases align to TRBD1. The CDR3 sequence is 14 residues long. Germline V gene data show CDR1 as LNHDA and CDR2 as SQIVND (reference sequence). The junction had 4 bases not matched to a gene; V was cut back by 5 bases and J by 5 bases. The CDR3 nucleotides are TGTGCCAGTAGTTCTACAGGGGGGACCGGGGAGCTGTTTTTT. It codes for CASSSTGGTGELFF.

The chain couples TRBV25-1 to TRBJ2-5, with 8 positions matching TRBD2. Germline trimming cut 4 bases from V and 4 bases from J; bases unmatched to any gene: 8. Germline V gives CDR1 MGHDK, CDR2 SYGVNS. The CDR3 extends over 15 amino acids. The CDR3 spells CASSAAAGVLETQYF. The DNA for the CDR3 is TGTGCCAGCAGTGCAGCAGCGGGAGTATTAGAGACCCAGTACTTC.